The rows below give T cell receptor beta chains drawn from one sample of a study of T cell changes during pregnancy in multiple sclerosis. The assay was immunoSEQ multiplex PCR, and TCRdb's table has in-frame clones only and misses some. The sample gives about 20,000 clones, about 87% of which show up once; roughly 7% is in the top ten. Here the sequenced sample was CD8+ T cells from peripheral blood mononuclear cells, taken in the third trimester of pregnancy. These receptors were collected from a female donor in good health, enrolled as a control in a pregnancy study. Each CDR3 is given with its conserved first and last residue. The D gene is left open where the match is weak. The listing skips clone size in some rows; elsewhere it reads once, few, many or a size class.

TGTGCCAGCAGCTTAACGGGGGGACAGGGTGATGAGCAGTTCTTC	CASSLTGGQGDEQFF	NA	TRBV7-3	TRBJ2-1	TRBD1
TGTGCCAGCAGTTTACGGACTAGCGGGCCCAATGAGCAGTTCTTC	CASSLRTSGPNEQFF	NA	TRBV27	TRBJ2-1	TRBD2
TGTGCCAGTAGTATAAAGGGAGGGCGGGGATGGCCCCAGCATTTT	CASSIKGGRGWPQHF	NA	TRBV19	TRBJ1-5	NA
TGCGCCAGCAGCTTGACTAGCTTGGAGACCCAGTACTTC	CASSLTSLETQYF	NA	TRBV5-1	TRBJ2-5	NA
TGTGCCTGGAGTGTACTACGGGGGACTGAAGCTTTCTTT	CAWSVLRGTEAFF	few	TRBV30	TRBJ1-1	NA
TGTGCCAGCAGCGGGCGTGACGGTACCTACAATGAGCAGTTCTTC	CASSGRDGTYNEQFF	NA	TRBV7-8	TRBJ2-1	NA
TGCGCCAGCAGCCAATACGGACAGGGGTTCGACACCGGGGAGCTGTTTTTT	CASSQYGQGFDTGELFF	NA	TRBV4-1	TRBJ2-2	TRBD1
TGTGCCAGCAGTTCCCTCGGCACAGATACGCAGTATTTT	CASSSLGTDTQYF	NA	TRBV6-5	TRBJ2-3	NA
TGCGCCAGCAGCCAACAATGGACAGTTCCCTTGGAGCAGTACTTC	CASSQQWTVPLEQYF	once	TRBV4-1	TRBJ2-7	NA
TGTGCCAGCTCACCTGACATCGAAAAAAATCAGCCCCAGCATTTT	CASSPDIEKNQPQHF	NA	TRBV18	TRBJ1-5	NA
TGTGCCAGCAGCTTGGAGGGGGTGGCCAAAAACATTCAGTACTTC	CASSLEGVAKNIQYF	NA	TRBV5-4	TRBJ2-4	NA
TGTGCCAGCAGTTTAATGTCCGCTGGGGCGCAAGAGACCCAGTACTTC	CASSLMSAGAQETQYF	NA	TRBV27	TRBJ2-5	NA
TGTGCCAGCAGTTCGGGGGACGACTACGAGCAGTACTTC	CASSSGDDYEQYF	NA	TRBV27	TRBJ2-7	NA
TGTGCCAGCAGCCCAGGGGTTACTGAAGCTTTCTTT	CASSPGVTEAFF	few	TRBV6-5	TRBJ1-1	NA
TGTGCCAGTAGTATTGATGGGGGGGGAGGCAATCAGCCCCAGCATTTT	CASSIDGGGGNQPQHF	few	TRBV19	TRBJ1-5	NA
TGCGCCAGCAGCCTCCGGGGTCTGAGCACAGATACGCAGTATTTT	CASSLRGLSTDTQYF	once	TRBV10-1	TRBJ2-3	NA
TGTGCCACCAGCAGGCGAGTCGGCGGGGGGTGGAAACTGTTTTTT	CATSRRVGGGWKLFF	NA	TRBV15	TRBJ1-4	NA
TGTGCCAGCAGTTTGCAGCGAGCGGGCGGCGAGCAGTACTTC	CASSLQRAGGEQYF	NA	TRBV27	TRBJ2-7	NA
TGTGCCAGCAGCCAGCCGGGACAGGAGCACGAGCAGTACTTC	CASSQPGQEHEQYF	once	TRBV7-9	TRBJ2-7	TRBD1
TGTGCCAGCCAGAGATTAGGCCTAGACTATGGCTACACCTTC	CASQRLGLDYGYTF	NA	TRBV28	TRBJ1-2	NA
TGTGCCAGCAGCTCTACGACTAGCGGGACCCCCTACAATGAGCAGTTCTTC	CASSSTTSGTPYNEQFF	NA	TRBV7-9	TRBJ2-1	TRBD2